The clone carrying this T cell receptor (beta chain) was seen repeatedly, ten times or more. Its antigen is still unknown. MiXCR, applied by TCRdb to the RT-PCR reads, yields one record per CDR3 protein. The sample gives around 180,000 distinct CDR3 sequences, about 9% of which show up once; about a tenth is in the top ten. This record belongs to a study of response to subunit inactivated influenza vaccine. The study's findings and limits: The authors suggested that every seasonal influenza vaccination recruits few new T cells.

Trimming took 5 bases from V and 11 from J, leaving 10 bases between them. This CDR3 has 11 amino acids. This chain uses TRBV12-3 or TRBV12-4 with TRBJ2-1; D gene ambiguous. The receptor was derived from a man over 45 who received an inactivated influenza vaccine. Source: non-naive T cells sorted from PBMCs, taken on the day of vaccination. The CDR3 DNA is TGTGCCAGCAGTCGAGGTAACAAGCAGTTCTTC. It encodes CASSRGNKQFF.